These T cell receptor beta chains were read from a single sample in a study of cytomegalovirus exposure and HLA in healthy donors. Assay: immunoSEQ multiplex PCR; the TCRdb copy retains only in-frame clones and omits some. Altogether about 110,000 clones are present, around 85% being singletons, with the ten largest covering about 2.9%. The specimen sequenced was PBMCs. Receptors were obtained from a woman younger than 35 in good health and CMV-seronegative. Each CDR3 is given with its conserved first and last residue. Fields, in order: V gene, J gene, CDR3 protein.

TRBV15	TRBJ2-5	CATSSSGETQYF
TRBV2	TRBJ1-1	CASSEVRGNTEAFF
TRBV5-1	TRBJ2-1	CASSLHRDRGVHNEQFF
TRBV25-1	TRBJ1-2	CASSEAGRYYGYTF
TRBV30	TRBJ1-1	CAWSAWTGVNTEAFF
TRBV4-1	TRBJ2-1	CASSPQQGGSYNEQFF
TRBV9	TRBJ1-5	CASSVDDSRGAQHF
TRBV5-1	TRBJ1-4	CASSSQGTNEKLFF
TRBV4-2	TRBJ2-1	CASSQGSAVKEGSYNEQFF
TRBV7-2	TRBJ2-7	CASSLRGEQYF
TRBV27	TRBJ1-1	CASRGQGNTEAFF
TRBV27	TRBJ2-7	CASSGGGSEQYF
TRBV6-1	TRBJ2-3	CASSDWLNGDTDTQYF
TRBV30	TRBJ1-6	CAWSVAPHRDSPLHF
TRBV25-1	TRBJ2-1	CASSEPGSSGNEQFF
TRBV27	TRBJ1-5	CASRHRAFTIQPQHF
TRBV18	TRBJ1-5	CASSPLSGNQPQHF
TRBV5-5	TRBJ2-1	CASTRDSSYNEQFF
TRBV19	TRBJ1-2	CASSTPMTGLRSYTF
TRBV10-1	TRBJ2-7	CASSDTDRASEQYF
TRBV6-6	TRBJ1-6	CASREGGMVSPLHF
TRBV9	TRBJ1-4	CASSARTGRDNEKLFF
TRBV10-3	TRBJ2-3	CAIRVAGPSTDTQYF
TRBV20-1	TRBJ2-7	CSAREAYEQYF
TRBV10-3	TRBJ1-2	CAIPGAGDGYTF
TRBV10-1	TRBJ2-1	CASSEFTLQGQQFF
TRBV16	TRBJ2-7	CASSQSMGQPYEQYF
TRBV29-1	TRBJ2-2	CSVSDRGHANTGELFF
TRBV7-8	TRBJ2-7	CASSSRRIASYEQYF
TRBV21-1	TRBJ2-7	CASSARRGLYEQYF
TRBV7-9	TRBJ1-6	CASSQAIGNSPLHF
TRBV6-6	TRBJ2-3	CASRHTSADTQYF
TRBV25-1	TRBJ2-2	CASSPSDTGELFF
TRBV6-5	TRBJ1-6	CASRQADSPLHF
TRBV28	TRBJ2-1	CASSSYGGVYNEQFF
TRBV6-4	TRBJ1-4	CASSEGMRANEKLFF
TRBV28	TRBJ1-5	CASSFNRANQPQHF
TRBV30	TRBJ2-1	CAWSDLNEQFF
TRBV9	TRBJ2-2	CASSPGVRTGELFF
TRBV15	TRBJ2-3	CATSSYTDTQYF
TRBV6-5	TRBJ2-5	CASRRTEDRETQYF
TRBV4-2	TRBJ2-3	CASSQDNGGPADTQYF
TRBV5-1	TRBJ1-6	CASSPDGVDNSPLHF
TRBV5-8	TRBJ1-6	CASSEGDFLVGSPLHF
TRBV27	TRBJ2-7	CASIGWGTGGFYEQYF
TRBV27	TRBJ1-3	CASSPRDSLLDTIYF
TRBV2	TRBJ1-1	CASSESSYTEAFF
TRBV6-1	TRBJ1-1	CASIQGRHTEAFF
TRBV9	TRBJ2-3	CARGQGESLDTQYF
TRBV10-2	TRBJ1-1	CASRIGVGNTEAFF
TRBV9	TRBJ1-2	CASQKTGGLGYTF
TRBV30	TRBJ2-1	CAWSPGNEQFF
TRBV5-1	TRBJ1-3	CASSLTGGDGGNTIYF
TRBV14	TRBJ1-2	CASSNLGRGWHGYTF
TRBV28	TRBJ1-1	CASSLVIPREAFF